This T cell receptor (beta chain) is from a study of blood T cells in healthy people across ages. Study-level points and caveats: Higher diversity and more naive CD4+ cells were features of long-lived donors, compared to aged donors.

The CDR3 is 15 residues long. Germline values: CDR1 PRHDT, CDR2 FYEKMQ (reference sequence). The V and J ends lost 5 bases and 10 bases, in that order; junction bases with no gene match: 7. Together with a sample-barcoded 5' primer, a J-beta primer mix was included in a second PCR lasting roughly 6 to 12 cycles. No fewer than 3 million CDR3-containing paired-end reads came from each sample. MiXCR was run by TCRdb on the 5' RACE reads, yielding one entry per CDR3 protein. This sample has roughly 680,000 distinct CDR3 sequences, with about 51% found just once. This clonotype showed up just once. What it recognizes is unknown.

The gene calls are TRBV13 and TRBJ2-3, with 15 positions matching TRBD2. The specimen sequenced was blood. The sequence was collected from an elderly woman in good health. In nucleotides, the CDR3 is TGTGCCAGCAGCGGACGTGGACTAGCGGGGGGGGCGCAGTATTTT. This sequence encodes CASSGRGLAGGAQYF.